The clone carrying this T cell receptor (beta chain) was recorded a few times. Antigen: not known. This entry comes from a study of T-cell reconstitution after alpha-beta-depleted transplantation in children. Study results and caveats: Expanded graft clones, several hundred of them, were reportedly the source of alpha-beta T cells about two months after transplant. One year after transplant, T-cell counts and diversity came mostly from newly produced T cells.

For TCRbeta, the library was prepared with unique molecular identifiers. TCRdb ran MiXCR on the PCR reads and lists one entry per CDR3 protein. Here the sample spans about a million distinct CDR3 sequences, about 31% being singletons. Trimming shortened V by 0 bases and J by 5 bases, and 16 bases separated the two germline ends. Germline-derived CDR1 and CDR2 are SGHVS and FQNEAQ. This CDR3 contains 16 residues. This TCR derives from a boy under two years old who had a stem cell transplant for SCID, so the T cells may come from the graft donor. The specimen comprised PBMCs, mostly from graft donor cells, sampled 360 days after TCRalphabeta/CD19-depleted stem cell transplant. The chain is built from TRBV7-8 and TRBJ1-1; no reliable D call. CDR3 sequence (DNA): TGTGCCAGCAGCTTAGCCCGGATCGCGTCATTAACTGAAGCTTTCTTT. As protein: CASSLARIASLTEAFF.